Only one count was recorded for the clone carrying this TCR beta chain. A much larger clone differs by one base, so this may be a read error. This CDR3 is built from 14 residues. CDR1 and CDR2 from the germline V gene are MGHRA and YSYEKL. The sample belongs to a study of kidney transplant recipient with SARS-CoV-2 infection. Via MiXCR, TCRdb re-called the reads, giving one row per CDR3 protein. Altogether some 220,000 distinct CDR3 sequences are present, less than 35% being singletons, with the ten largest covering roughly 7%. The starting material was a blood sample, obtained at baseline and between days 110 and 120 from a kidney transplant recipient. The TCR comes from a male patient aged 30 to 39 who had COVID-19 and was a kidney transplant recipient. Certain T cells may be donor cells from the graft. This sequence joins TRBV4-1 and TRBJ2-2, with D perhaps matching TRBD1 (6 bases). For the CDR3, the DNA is TGCGCCAGCAGTTATTCAGGGGACACCGGGGAGCTGTCTTTT. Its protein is CASSYSGDTGELSF.